The 21 T cell receptor beta chains below all came from one sample that was sequenced in a study of blood T cell repertoires in COVID-19. Repertoires were generated with immunoSEQ multiplex PCR, while TCRdb's copy carries only in-frame clones and drops some. The profile shows fewer than 200,000 clones, 60% to 80% of them singletons. Sequencing was carried out using peripheral blood. The receptors here all came from a woman in her 70s with acute or convalescent COVID-19.

The V and J genes are TRBV6-1 and TRBJ2-7; D unclear. Trimming stripped 3 bases from V and 5 bases from J, with 14 bases between. CDR1 and CDR2 from the germline V gene are MNHNS and SASEGT. The CDR3 spans 14 residues. CDR3 sequence reads: CASSETPVLHEQYF. The DNA of the CDR3 is TGTGCCAGCAGTGAGACTCCTGTTCTCCACGAGCAGTACTTC.

J is TRBJ1-5 and V is TRBV3-1 (or the pseudogene TRBV3-2), with unresolved D. The CDR3 contains 15 residues. CDR1 is LGHDT, CDR2 YNNKEL, per germline (reference sequence). V was trimmed by 1 base and J by 1 base, leaving 8 bases between them. The CDR3 protein is CASSQGRVSNQPQHF. CDR3 coding DNA: TGTGCCAGCAGCCAAGGGCGGGTAAGCAATCAGCCCCAGCATTTT.

The chain links TRBV5-4 to TRBJ1-2; D might be TRBD1 (6 bases). CDR3 length: 14 residues. CDR1 is SGHNT and CDR2 is YYREEE in the germline V gene (reference sequence). V shed 5 bases and J shed 5 bases, with 16 bases lying between them. DNA of the CDR3: TGTGCCAGCAGTGGGGCCGGACAGCAATATGGCTACACCTTC. Its protein is CASSGAGQQYGYTF.

This sequence joins TRBV5-5 and TRBJ1-1; tentatively, D is TRBD1 (6 bases). CDR3 size: 16 residues. The germline V and J ends were trimmed by 7 bases and 2 bases, with 21 bases remaining between them. Germline CDR1 SGHKS, CDR2 YYEKEE (reference sequence). The CDR3 region has the DNA TGTGCCAGCGGAGCCCGATTAGACAGGCGAAACACTGAAGCTTTCTTT. Encoded protein: CASGARLDRRNTEAFF.

In nucleotides, the CDR3 is TGCGCCAGCAGCTTGGGCTTAACAGCCTATGGCTACACCTTC. This gives the protein CASSLGLTAYGYTF. The chain couples TRBV5-1 to TRBJ1-2, with unresolved D. The V end was cut by 0 bases, the J end by 4 bases, with 10 bases between. This CDR3 contains 14 residues. CDR1 and CDR2 from the germline V gene are SGHRS and YFSETQ.

This chain joins TRBV6-1 and TRBJ2-3, with 7 bases fitting TRBD1. CDR1 MNHNS and CDR2 SASEGT come from the germline V gene. The CDR3 has 16 amino acids. With 2 bases clipped from V and 6 bases from J, the junction kept 11 bases outside the gene matches. The CDR3 nucleotides read TGTGCCAGCAGTGAAAAAAGGGGGCGCTTGATTGATACGCAGTATTTT. This encodes CASSEKRGRLIDTQYF.

This CDR3 is CSVEVRGTETQYF. The CDR3 coding sequence is TGCAGCGTTGAAGTTCGAGGAACAGAGACCCAGTACTTC. J is TRBJ2-5 and V is TRBV29-1; no firm D call. The ends were cut back, 1 base at V and 4 bases at J, with 10 bases in the middle. Germline assignment: CDR1 SQVTM and CDR2 ANQGSEA. CDR3 length: 13 residues.

This chain connects TRBV7-2 to TRBJ1-2; D gene ambiguous. The CDR3 length is 15 residues. The germline gives CDR1 SGHTA, CDR2 FQGNSA. Trimming left V 6 bases short and J 3 bases short, with 17 bases between. The DNA of the CDR3 is TGTGCCAGCAGTTACAAAGCGGCGGGTCACTATGGCTACACCTTC. Protein: CASSYKAAGHYGYTF.

V gene TRBV14 combines with J gene TRBJ1-2; 7 nucleotides match TRBD1. This CDR3 has 14 residues. J was trimmed by 8 bases and V by 4 bases; bases with no gene match: 10. CDR1 is SGHDN, CDR2 FVKESK, per germline. This CDR3 reads CASSPRQGVRGYTF. For the CDR3, the DNA is TGTGCCAGCAGCCCCCGACAGGGTGTGCGCGGCTACACCTTC. Full variable domain (missing parts from reference TRBV14 and TRBJ1-2): EAGVTQFPSHSVIEKGQTVTLRCDPISGHDNLYWYRRVMGKEIKFLLHFVKESKQDESGMPNNRFLAERTGGTYSTLKVQPAELEDSGVYFCASSPRQGVRGYTFGSGTRLTVV.

The chain recombines TRBV27 with TRBJ2-2; 10 bases agree with TRBD1. With V trimmed by 6 bases and J by 7 bases, 17 bases remained unmatched. This CDR3 has 18 residues. Germline assignment: CDR1 MNHEY and CDR2 SMNVEV (reference sequence). CDR3 region: CASSYLVGTGDLVGELFF. The CDR3 DNA is TGTGCCAGCAGCTACCTCGTAGGGACAGGGGATTTAGTCGGGGAGCTGTTTTTT.

The genes are TRBV5-1 and TRBJ2-1, with a weak D call TRBD2 (6 bases). The CDR3 is 15 amino acids. Trimming removed 0 bases at V and 0 bases at J, with 7 bases between. In germline, CDR1 is SGHRS, CDR2 YFSETQ. CDR3 residues: CASSLDGGSYNEQFF. The CDR3 DNA reads as TGCGCCAGCAGCTTGGACGGGGGCTCCTACAATGAGCAGTTCTTC.

The chain combines TRBV5-1 with TRBJ2-3; 7 bases agree with TRBD2. In germline, CDR1 is SGHRS, CDR2 YFSETQ. The V and J ends lost 4 bases and 2 bases, in that order; junction bases with no gene match: 10. The length of the CDR3 is 16 residues. CDR3 region: CASSASSGPTTDTQYF. In nucleotides, the CDR3 is TGCGCCAGCAGCGCCTCTAGCGGTCCCACCACAGATACGCAGTATTTT.

This chain joins TRBV29-1 and TRBJ2-3; D possibly corresponds to TRBD2 (5 bases). This CDR3 is 14 amino acids long. Looked up from germline, CDR1 is SQVTM and CDR2 is ANQGSEA. The V end was cut by 6 bases, the J end by 2 bases, with 15 bases between. CDR3 coding DNA: TGCAGCGTCCTGTGGACTGGGCCCACAGATACGCAGTATTTT. This encodes CSVLWTGPTDTQYF.

The gene calls are TRBV5-4 and TRBJ1-5; 9 bases agree with TRBD1. V lost 4 bases to trimming and J lost 1 base; unmatched junction nucleotides: 9. The CDR3 runs 17 residues. The germline V gene encodes CDR1 SGHNT and CDR2 YYREEE (reference sequence). The CDR3 here is CASSNGPGQGSNQPQHF. The CDR3 DNA reads as TGTGCCAGCAGCAACGGACCGGGACAGGGAAGCAATCAGCCCCAGCATTTT.

V and J are TRBV15 and TRBJ2-5; D ambiguous. Germline values: CDR1 LNHNV, CDR2 YYDKDF (reference sequence). The CDR3 covers 14 residues. V gave up 5 bases and J gave up 5 bases, with 15 bases separating them. The CDR3 region has the DNA TGTGCCACCAGCTGGCCAACCTCGCTTGAGACCCAGTACTTC. The encoded protein is CATSWPTSLETQYF.

This chain joins TRBV5-8 and TRBJ2-3, with D unclear. The CDR3 spans 14 residues. V was pared by 4 bases and J by 0 bases, with 9 bases between. CDR1 and CDR2 (germline): SGHTS, YDEGEE. CDR3 sequence (DNA): TGTGCCAGCAGCGAGTACTTTAGCACAGATACGCAGTATTTT. Translation gives CASSEYFSTDTQYF.

The gene calls are TRBV5-1 and TRBJ1-4; 8 bases are a match to TRBD1. Germline V CDR1 and CDR2: SGHRS, YFSETQ. This CDR3 region has 15 residues. V lost 4 bases to trimming and J lost 7 bases; unmatched junction nucleotides: 9. DNA of the CDR3: TGCGCCAGCAGCGGGGGGGACAGGCCGGGTGAAAAACTGTTTTTT. Its translation is CASSGGDRPGEKLFF.

The V and J genes are TRBV5-1 and TRBJ2-3, with 10 bases that match TRBD2. Losses at the gene ends were 0 bases for V and 4 bases for J; bases not matched to a gene: 5. This CDR3 contains 16 residues. The V gene's germline CDR1 is SGHRS and CDR2 YFSETQ. In DNA form, the CDR3 reads TGCGCCAGCAGCTTGGCAGCGGGAGGGGCACCAGATACGCAGTATTTT. Translated, it gives CASSLAAGGAPDTQYF.

This rearrangement joins TRBV19 to TRBJ1-1; D might be TRBD1 (5 bases). The V and J ends lost 3 bases and 2 bases respectively, with 13 bases between them. This CDR3 region has 15 residues. In germline, CDR1 is LNHDA, CDR2 SQIVND (reference sequence). CDR3 region: CASSITKTGNTEAFF. The CDR3 nucleotides read TGTGCCAGTAGTATTACAAAAACAGGAAACACTGAAGCTTTCTTT.

The V call is TRBV10-3, the J call TRBJ1-1; D remains ambiguous. Trimming removed 0 bases at V and 1 base at J, with 12 bases between. Germline assignment: CDR1 ENHRY and CDR2 SYGVKD. The CDR3 has 16 amino acids. CDR3: CAISESRGGQNTEAFF. Here the CDR3 DNA reads TGTGCCATCAGTGAGTCCCGGGGAGGGCAGAACACTGAAGCTTTCTTT.

This rearrangement joins TRBV18 to TRBJ1-2, with D possibly TRBD1 on 6 matching bases. V was trimmed by 0 bases and J by 4 bases, leaving 15 bases between them. CDR1 KGHSH and CDR2 LQKENI come from the germline V gene. The CDR3 length is 16 residues. The CDR3 reads CASSPPGGRIGYGYTF. The CDR3, as DNA: TGTGCCAGCTCACCACCGGGGGGGCGTATCGGCTATGGCTACACCTTC.